A selection of T cell receptor beta chains follows, all from one sample in a study of cytomegalovirus exposure and HLA in healthy donors. Some clones are missing from TCRdb's copy, which holds only in-frame ones; the method was immunoSEQ multiplex PCR. The sample includes around 130,000 clones, roughly 82% seen only once; the top ten take roughly 1.1%. Sequencing was carried out using PBMCs. These receptors were taken from a boy between 10 and 17 years old in good health and CMV-seronegative. Each CDR3 is given with its conserved first and last residue. Each record gives: V gene, clone size, J gene, D gene, CDR3 DNA, CDR3 protein. D genes are given only for firm matches. Rows may omit the clone size; those that give it use once, few, many or a size class.

TRBV6-6	.	TRBJ2-7	TRBD1	TGTGCCAGCAGCTACTTCGACAGGGGCGGGTACGAGCAGTACTTC	CASSYFDRGGYEQYF
TRBV4-3	.	TRBJ1-1	.	TGCGCCAGCAGCCAAGGGGAGACTGAAGCTTTCTTT	CASSQGETEAFF
TRBV6-6	.	TRBJ2-3	TRBD2	TGTGCCAGCAGTTTCCCTAGCGGGAGTTCAGATACGCAGTATTTT	CASSFPSGSSDTQYF
TRBV9	.	TRBJ1-3	.	TGTGCCAGCAGCGGCCCCAGCGATCGATCTGGAAACACCATATATTTT	CASSGPSDRSGNTIYF
TRBV6-5	.	TRBJ2-3	.	TGTGCCAGCAGTTACGGGCCAGGGACAGATACGCAGTATTTT	CASSYGPGTDTQYF
TRBV2	.	TRBJ2-5	TRBD2	TGTGCCAGCAGTGAAGAGGTCGGGCTAGCGGGAGAGGAGACCCAGTACTTC	CASSEEVGLAGEETQYF
TRBV18	.	TRBJ1-2	.	TGTGCCAGCTCCCCGGACAGAGATAACTATGGCTACACCTTC	CASSPDRDNYGYTF
TRBV18	few	TRBJ2-5	.	TGTGCCAGCTCACTGGAGGTCCTCCAAGAGACCCAGTACTTC	CASSLEVLQETQYF
TRBV30	.	TRBJ2-1	TRBD2	TGTGCCTGGAGTGTTAGCGGGAGTGAGCAGTTCTTC	CAWSVSGSEQFF
TRBV7-6	.	TRBJ2-2	TRBD2	TGTGCCAGCAGCCCACCGGCTAGCGGTGGGGAGCTGTTTTTT	CASSPPASGGELFF
TRBV30	few	TRBJ2-1	TRBD2	TGTGCCGGGGGGGGTTACAATGAGCAGTTCTTC	CAGGGYNEQFF
TRBV7-9	.	TRBJ2-5	TRBD1	TGTGCCAGCAGTAGGGACAGGGGCCAAGAGACCCAGTACTTC	CASSRDRGQETQYF